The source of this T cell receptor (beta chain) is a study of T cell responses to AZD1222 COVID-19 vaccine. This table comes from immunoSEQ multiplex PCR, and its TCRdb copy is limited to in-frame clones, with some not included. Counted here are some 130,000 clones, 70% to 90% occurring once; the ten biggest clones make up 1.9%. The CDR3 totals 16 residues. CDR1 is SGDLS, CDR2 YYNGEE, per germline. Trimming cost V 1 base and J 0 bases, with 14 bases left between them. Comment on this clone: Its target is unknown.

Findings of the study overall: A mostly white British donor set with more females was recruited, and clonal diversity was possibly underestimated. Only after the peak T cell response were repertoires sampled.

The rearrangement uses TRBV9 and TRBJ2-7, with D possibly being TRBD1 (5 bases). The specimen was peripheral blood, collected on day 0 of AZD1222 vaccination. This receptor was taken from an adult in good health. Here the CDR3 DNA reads TGTGCCAGCAGCGTACTCGACAGCCAGAGCTCCTACGAGCAGTACTTC. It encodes CASSVLDSQSSYEQYF.